The rows below give T cell receptor beta chains drawn from one sample of a study of T cell changes during pregnancy in multiple sclerosis. TCRdb keeps only in-frame clones here, not all; method: immunoSEQ multiplex PCR. The repertoire includes 65,000 to 85,000 clones, roughly 91% of them detected once, and over 0.25% sits in the top ten. The sample consisted of CD4+ T cells from peripheral blood mononuclear cells, taken after pregnancy. These receptors were collected from a female donor with multiple sclerosis, enrolled in a pregnancy study. The CDR3 runs from the conserved cysteine through the conserved F or W. The D gene is left open where the match is weak. Clone sizes are given selectively: once, few, many, or a class where the clone is expanded.

j_gene,v_gene,d_gene,abundance,CDR3nt,CDR3aa
TRBJ1-2,TRBV30,-,-,TGTGCTTGGTGGAGGGACTATGGCTACACCTTC,CAWWRDYGYTF
TRBJ2-7,TRBV27,-,-,TGTGCCAGCAGTTTAGGAGAAAGGGGCTACGAGCAGTACTTC,CASSLGERGYEQYF
TRBJ1-5,TRBV6-1,TRBD1,-,TGTGCCAGCAGTCGACAGGGGGGAGATCAGCCCCAGCATTTT,CASSRQGGDQPQHF
TRBJ2-3,TRBV18,-,-,TGTGCCAGCTCACCACCAAAGGGGCCTGCGCCAGATACGCAGTATTTT,CASSPPKGPAPDTQYF
TRBJ2-1,TRBV6-1,-,-,TGTGCCAGCCTTAGGGGTATTAGCTCCTACAATGAGCAGTTCTTC,CASLRGISSYNEQFF
TRBJ2-3,TRBV18,-,-,TGTGCCAGCTCAGACGGAGACACGCAGTATTTT,CASSDGDTQYF
TRBJ2-7,TRBV28,-,-,TGTGCCACTACCTGGGACTTGTCCTACGAGCAGTACTTC,CATTWDLSYEQYF
TRBJ1-4,TRBV6-5,-,-,TGTGCCAGCAGTTACTCAGGCCCTAGAGGTGAAAAACTGTTTTTT,CASSYSGPRGEKLFF
TRBJ1-5,TRBV10-3,-,-,TGTGCCATCAGTCAAGACGGACAGCCCTATCAGCCCCAGCATTTT,CAISQDGQPYQPQHF
TRBJ2-5,TRBV11-2,-,-,TGTGCCAGCAGAAGACCCGGGATCACTGAGGAGACCCAGTACTTC,CASRRPGITEETQYF
TRBJ2-1,TRBV18,TRBD2,few,TGTGCCAGCTCACCAAGGACTAGCGGGAGTAGCTACAATGAGCAGTTCTTC,CASSPRTSGSSYNEQFF
TRBJ2-1,TRBV19,TRBD1,-,TGTGCCAGTAATCCGGACAGGGGGAATGAGCAGTTCTTC,CASNPDRGNEQFF
TRBJ2-5,TRBV19,-,-,TGTGCCAGCCGGGACTTACGAGGGACCCAGTACTTC,CASRDLRGTQYF
TRBJ1-2,TRBV30,-,-,TGTGCCTGGTCGACAGGCGGAGCGGGCTACACCTTC,CAWSTGGAGYTF
TRBJ2-3,TRBV6-6,TRBD2,-,TGTGCCAGCAGTTACTCGACTAGCGGGGGGCCAGGTACGCAGTATTTT,CASSYSTSGGPGTQYF
TRBJ2-3,TRBV2,-,-,TGTGCCAGCACCAGGGGCACCACAGATACGCAGTATTTT,CASTRGTTDTQYF
TRBJ2-1,TRBV6-4,-,once,TGTGCCAGCAGTGACTCGCCAGAGGATGAGCAGTTCTTC,CASSDSPEDEQFF
TRBJ1-6,TRBV6-4,-,-,TGTGCCAGCCCTCCCCGACCCGACAAGGAGGATGATTCACCCCTCCACTTT,CASPPRPDKEDDSPLHF
TRBJ1-1,TRBV30,-,-,TGTGCCTGGAGTCTCGAAGCGAACACTGAAGCTTTCTTT,CAWSLEANTEAFF
TRBJ2-5,TRBV29-1,-,-,TGCAGCGTTGACGACAGGAGAGTCCAAGAGACCCAGTACTTC,CSVDDRRVQETQYF
TRBJ2-3,TRBV5-1,-,-,TGCGCCAGCAGCTTGGAGGACGGGAGATCGGATACGCAGTATTTT,CASSLEDGRSDTQYF
TRBJ1-1,TRBV19,-,-,TGTGCCAGTAGTCTCCTTAGGGGGGGCACTGAAGCTTTCTTT,CASSLLRGGTEAFF
TRBJ2-5,TRBV11-2,-,-,TGTGCCAGCAGCTTCGGTGGGGGGGGGCAGACCCAGTACTTC,CASSFGGGGQTQYF
TRBJ2-3,TRBV4-1,TRBD2,-,TGCGCCAGCAGCCGAGCGGGAGTATTGCCAGATACGCAGTATTTT,CASSRAGVLPDTQYF
TRBJ2-3,TRBV7-8,TRBD2,-,TGTGCCAGCAGGACTTTCTCCAGCGGGAGTAGGAATACGCAGTATTTT,CASRTFSSGSRNTQYF
TRBJ2-3,TRBV7-3,-,-,TGTGCCAGCAGCCCTCGGGCCGGGGAAGGTGTGCAGTATTTT,CASSPRAGEGVQYF
TRBJ1-4,TRBV30,-,-,TGTGCCTGGAGTGTACAATCGGGAAATGAAAAACTGTTTTTT,CAWSVQSGNEKLFF
TRBJ2-7,TRBV6-1,TRBD2,few,TGTGCCAGCAGAGTACTAGCGGGAGGGAACGAGCAGTACTTC,CASRVLAGGNEQYF
TRBJ2-3,TRBV27,TRBD2,-,TGTGCCAGCCGACTAGCGATACCCACAGATACGCAGTATTTT,CASRLAIPTDTQYF
TRBJ1-2,TRBV10-3,-,-,TGTGCCATCAGTACCCAGTACAGGGACTATGGCTACACCTTC,CAISTQYRDYGYTF
TRBJ2-5,TRBV14,TRBD2,-,TGTGCCAGCAGCTTCTGGACTAGCGGGGCTTGGGAGACCCAGTACTTC,CASSFWTSGAWETQYF
TRBJ1-2,TRBV27,TRBD1,-,TGTGCCAGCAGATTAAACGGACAGGGCCTTCGATATGGCTACACCTTC,CASRLNGQGLRYGYTF
TRBJ2-7,TRBV11-2,TRBD2,-,TGTGCCAGCAGCTTAGGACCTAGCGGGAGGGCCCGAAAGAAGGGCGAGCAGTACTTC,CASSLGPSGRARKKGEQYF
TRBJ1-1,TRBV11-2,-,-,TGTGCCAGCAGCTTAGCACAGAACACTGAAGCTTTCTTT,CASSLAQNTEAFF